This T cell receptor beta chain emerged from a study of graft-versus-host responses after intestinal transplantation. Study-level information: Anti-thymocyte globulin induction was given to all recipients, followed by tacrolimus and steroids for three to four years. General study points: The authors found GvH clones in recipient marrow, some appearing first in ileum or blood. Association was observed between peak circulating GvH clone levels and early post-transplant HvG declines.

Clones were sequenced by immunoSEQ multiplex PCR, and TCRdb holds only the in-frame ones, with some missing. The sample contains about 88,000 clones, about 94% of which appear only once. The CDR3 contains 14 residues. Per the germline V gene, CDR1 is WSHSY and CDR2 is SAAADI. The germline V and J ends were trimmed by 10 bases and 0 bases, with 15 bases remaining between them. As regards this clone: Antigen unknown.

This rearrangement joins TRBV10-2 to TRBJ1-2; possible D gene TRBD1, 6 bases. The TCR sequence derives from a human donor who was the organ donor for an intestinal transplant. The sample consisted of unstimulated CD4+ T cells sorted from spleen or lymph node cells, taken before transplant. CDR3 region: CAIKLGHTNYGYTF. The CDR3 region has the DNA TGCGCCATCAAACTGGGACACACTAACTATGGCTACACCTTC.